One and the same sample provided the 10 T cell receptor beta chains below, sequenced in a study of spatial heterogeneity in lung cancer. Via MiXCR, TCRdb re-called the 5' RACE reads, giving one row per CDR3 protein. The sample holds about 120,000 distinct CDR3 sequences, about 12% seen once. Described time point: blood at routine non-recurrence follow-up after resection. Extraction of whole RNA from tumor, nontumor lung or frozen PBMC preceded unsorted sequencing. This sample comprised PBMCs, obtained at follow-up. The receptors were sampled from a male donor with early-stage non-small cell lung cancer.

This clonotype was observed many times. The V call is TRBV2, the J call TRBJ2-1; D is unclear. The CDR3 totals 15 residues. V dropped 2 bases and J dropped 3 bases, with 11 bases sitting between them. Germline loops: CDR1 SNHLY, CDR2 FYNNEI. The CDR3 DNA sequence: TGTGCCAGCAGTGAATCTAGAGTTTACTACAATGAGCAGTTCTTC. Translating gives CASSESRVYYNEQFF.

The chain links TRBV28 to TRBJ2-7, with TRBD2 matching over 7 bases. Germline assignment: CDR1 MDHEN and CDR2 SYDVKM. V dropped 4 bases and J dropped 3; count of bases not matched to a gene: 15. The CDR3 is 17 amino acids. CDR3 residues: CASSYPASGGGIYEQYF. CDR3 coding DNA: TGTGCCAGCAGTTATCCCGCCTCAGGCGGGGGTATCTACGAGCAGTACTTC.

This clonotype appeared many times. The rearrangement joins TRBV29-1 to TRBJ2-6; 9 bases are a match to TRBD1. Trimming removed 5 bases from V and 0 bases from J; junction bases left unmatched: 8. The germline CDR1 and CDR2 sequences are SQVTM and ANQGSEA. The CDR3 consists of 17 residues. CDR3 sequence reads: CSVSAGTGISGANVLTF. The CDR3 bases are TGCAGCGTTTCCGCCGGGACAGGGATCTCTGGGGCCAACGTCCTGACTTTC.

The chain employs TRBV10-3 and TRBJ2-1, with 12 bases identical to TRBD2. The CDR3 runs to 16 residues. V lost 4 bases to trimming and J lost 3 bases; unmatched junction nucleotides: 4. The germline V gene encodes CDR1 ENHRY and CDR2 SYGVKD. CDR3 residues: CAISGTSGVIYNEQFF. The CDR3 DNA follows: TGTGCCATCAGTGGGACTAGCGGGGTGATCTACAATGAGCAGTTCTTC.

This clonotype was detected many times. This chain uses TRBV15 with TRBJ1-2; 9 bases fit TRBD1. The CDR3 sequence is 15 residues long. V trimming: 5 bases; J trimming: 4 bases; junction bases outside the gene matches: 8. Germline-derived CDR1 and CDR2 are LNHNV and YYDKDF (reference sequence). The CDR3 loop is CATSEDRGFGYGYTF. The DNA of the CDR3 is TGTGCCACCAGCGAGGACAGGGGCTTTGGCTATGGCTACACCTTC.

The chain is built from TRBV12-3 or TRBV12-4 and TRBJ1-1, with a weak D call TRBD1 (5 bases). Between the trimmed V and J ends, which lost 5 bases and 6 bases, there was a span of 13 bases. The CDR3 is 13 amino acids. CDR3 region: CASSPSGGAEAFF. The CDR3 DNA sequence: TGTGCCAGCAGTCCTTCCGGAGGGGCTGAAGCTTTCTTT.

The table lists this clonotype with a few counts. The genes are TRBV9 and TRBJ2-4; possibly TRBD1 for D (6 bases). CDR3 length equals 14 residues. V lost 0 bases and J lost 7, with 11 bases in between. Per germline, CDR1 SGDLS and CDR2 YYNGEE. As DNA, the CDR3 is TGTGCCAGCAGCGTAGCTACAGGGATGAACATTCAGTACTTC. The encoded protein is CASSVATGMNIQYF.

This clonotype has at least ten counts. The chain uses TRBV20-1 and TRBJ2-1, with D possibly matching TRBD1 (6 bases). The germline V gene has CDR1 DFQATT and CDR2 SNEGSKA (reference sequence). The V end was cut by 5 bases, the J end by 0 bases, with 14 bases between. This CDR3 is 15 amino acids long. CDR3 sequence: CSASQGFSSYNEQFF. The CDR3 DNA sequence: TGCAGTGCTTCACAGGGCTTTAGCTCCTACAATGAGCAGTTCTTC.

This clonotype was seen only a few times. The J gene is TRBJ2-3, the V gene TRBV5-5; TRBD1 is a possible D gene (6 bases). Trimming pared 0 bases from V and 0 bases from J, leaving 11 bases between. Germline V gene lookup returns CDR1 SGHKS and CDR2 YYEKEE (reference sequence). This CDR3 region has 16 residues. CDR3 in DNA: TGTGCCAGCAGCTTGGGGACAGCCCCTAGCACAGATACGCAGTATTTT. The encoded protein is CASSLGTAPSTDTQYF.

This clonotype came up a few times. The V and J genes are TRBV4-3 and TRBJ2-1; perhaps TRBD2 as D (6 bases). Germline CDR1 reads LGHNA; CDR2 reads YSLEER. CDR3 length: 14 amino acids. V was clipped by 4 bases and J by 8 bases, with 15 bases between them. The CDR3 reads CASSRGLGRDEQFF. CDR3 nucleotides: TGCGCCAGCAGCCGGGGACTGGGCCGGGATGAGCAGTTCTTC.